This T cell receptor beta chain emerged from a study of T cells in Graves' hyperthyroidism and ophthalmopathy. Overall study: Prior to any treatment, at the point of initial diagnosis, peripheral blood was collected.

Amplification of TCR beta CDR3 regions was performed using RNA transcripts as template. The TCR CDR3 was amplified in a first-round RT-PCR using the HTBI primer set. TCRdb re-derived calls from the multiplex PCR reads in MiXCR, one entry per CDR3 protein. The top ten hold around 4% of the sample, which has about 620,000 distinct CDR3 sequences, about 17% seen once. The CDR3 contains 16 residues. Germline V gene lookup returns CDR1 DFQATT and CDR2 SNEGSKA (reference sequence). The ends lost 0 bases at V and 2 bases at J; junction bases unmatched: 9. Study findings and constraints: Also found in blood were most expanded thyroid clonotypes above 0.001. A 13 V-J model separated ophthalmopathy from stable hyperthyroidism.

This clonotype was picked up a small number of times. Its antigen is not known. The V gene is TRBV20-1, the J gene TRBJ2-7, with 8 bases identical to TRBD2. This TCR derives from a woman aged 25-40 years with Graves' hyperthyroidism. The sequenced sample was blood. The CDR3 DNA sequence: TGCAGTGCTAGAGATCGGGAAGCTAGCGGGCCCTACGAGCAGTACTTC. This gives the protein CSARDREASGPYEQYF.